Below are 20 T cell receptor beta chains sequenced from a single sample in a study of molecular identifiers for immune sequencing clone quantification (dated by TCRdb to 2016 to 2019). The library came from PCR. The reads were generated on a NextSeq 500. Starting from the raw public reads, TCRdb applied fastp trimming at Q25, assembled clones with MiXCR and retained in-frame beta chains. Every distinct CDR3 protein forms one entry, paired with its most common genes and DNA. This sample is represented by fewer than 350,000 distinct CDR3 sequences; roughly 23% of them were singletons. The ten largest make up approximately 0.74% of the sample. Sequenced material: naive CD8+ T cells from blood, with Jurkat cell RNA spiked in. The cell subset or site label of this sample denotes: FACS-sorted CD8+CD4-CCR7+CD45RA+ naive T cells. These receptors were obtained from a human donor in good health. Some libraries in this study had Jurkat cell RNA spiked in.

This clonotype was recorded a few times. V and J are TRBV5-1 and TRBJ2-7; 8 bases line up with TRBD1. Germline V gene data show CDR1 as SGHRS and CDR2 as YFSETQ. The CDR3 contains 18 residues. The trim removed 1 base at V and 5 bases at J, leaving 17 bases unmatched. The CDR3 region has the DNA TGCGCCAGCAGCTTGACCAACATTAGGACAGGGCCGAAGGACGAGCAGTACTTC. As protein: CASSLTNIRTGPKDEQYF.

This clonotype was seen at least ten times. The chain combines TRBV7-2 with TRBJ2-7; 11 nucleotides align to TRBD2. Looked up from germline, CDR1 is SGHTA and CDR2 is FQGNSA. V shed 5 bases and J 2 bases; nucleotides not matched to a gene: 5. The CDR3 extends over 15 amino acids. In DNA form, the CDR3 reads TGTGCCAGCAGCGAATATAGCGGGGGGGCCTACGAGCAGTACTTC. This encodes CASSEYSGGAYEQYF.

Ten or more counts support this clonotype. The V call is TRBV11-2, the J call TRBJ2-1, with D possibly being TRBD2 (7 bases). This CDR3 comprises 17 residues. Trimming stripped 2 bases from V and 2 bases from J, with 16 bases between. The germline V gene encodes CDR1 SGHAT and CDR2 FQNNGV. The CDR3 bases are TGTGCCAGCAGCTTATTGGGGGGGCAGCTTGCCTACAATGAGCAGTTCTTC. Protein sequence: CASSLLGGQLAYNEQFF.

The chain couples TRBV2 to TRBJ1-2; no clear D. The CDR3 has 15 residues. Germline lookup yields CDR1 SNHLY and CDR2 FYNNEI. The germline V and J ends were trimmed by 6 bases and 1 base, with 15 bases remaining between them. CDR3 region: CASRESTGNNYGYTF. CDR3 sequence (DNA): TGTGCCAGCAGAGAATCGACGGGAAATAACTATGGCTACACCTTC.

This clonotype has at least ten counts. V gene TRBV7-2 combines with J gene TRBJ1-5; D remains unclear. The CDR3 contains 14 residues. Germline-derived CDR1 and CDR2 are SGHTA and FQGNSA. V lost 4 bases and J lost 1, with 8 bases in between. CDR3 DNA sequence: TGTGCCAGCAGCTATTGGATAAGCAATCAGCCCCAGCATTTT. It specifies CASSYWISNQPQHF.

This clonotype appeared many times. CDR3 sequence (DNA): TGCGCCAGCAGCCATCTGGGGACTAGCGGGAGATCTTTGGATACGCAGTATTTT. Encoded protein: CASSHLGTSGRSLDTQYF. V gene TRBV5-1 combines with J gene TRBJ2-3; 14 bases are a match to TRBD2. CDR3 length: 18 amino acids. CDR1 and CDR2 (germline): SGHRS, YFSETQ. Trimming took 4 bases from V and 6 from J; bases not matched to a gene: 13.

A word on this clonotype: Its ends do not fully match the called genes, so a read error is possible. The gene calls are TRBV20-1 and TRBJ2-3; the match to TRBD2 covers 10 bases. CDR3 length equals 16 residues. CDR1 and CDR2 from the germline V gene are DFQATT and SNEGSKA (reference sequence). CDR3 residues: CSARVVAGGMADMQYF. As DNA, the CDR3 is TGCAGTGCTAGAGTTGTAGCGGGAGGCATGGCAGATATGCAGTATTTT.

This clonotype was seen once. This may come from a read error, since a much larger clone is one base off. This chain links TRBV7-9 with TRBJ1-5, with 8 bases identical to TRBD1. Germline CDR1 reads SEHNR; CDR2 reads FQNEAQ (reference sequence). With V trimmed by 8 bases and J by 4 bases, 4 bases remained unmatched. The CDR3 runs 13 residues. The chain's CDR3 is CASGTGGNQPQHF. The DNA of the CDR3 is TGTGCCAGCGGCACAGGGGGTAATCAGCCCCAGCATTTT.

On this clonotype: It may be a read error: a sequence one base away is much more abundant. The chain uses TRBV6-1 and TRBJ2-7, with 11 positions matching TRBD2. Germline V gives CDR1 MNHNS, CDR2 SASEGT. This CDR3 is 16 amino acids long. CDR3 bases: TGTGCCAGCAGTGCTACTAGCGGGGGCCCCGCCTACGAGCAGTCCTTC. Amino acid sequence: CASSATSGGPAYEQSF.

As regards this clonotype: One junction end disagrees with the germline gene, perhaps due to a read error. CDR3 in amino acids: CASSLAGSEGFF. The CDR3 DNA sequence: TGTGCCAGCAGCTTAGCGGGTTCCGAGGGGTTCTTC. This chain links TRBV13 with TRBJ2-7; either TRBD1 or TRBD2 may supply D (5 bases each). Germline V gene sequence: CDR1 PRHDT, CDR2 FYEKMQ (reference sequence). CDR3 length: 12 amino acids. The variable domain in full, completed from reference TRBV13 and TRBJ2-7, reads AAGVIQSPRHLIKEKRETATLKCYPIPRHDTVYWYQQGPGQDPQFLISFYEKMQSDKGSIPDRFSAQQFSDYHSELNMSSLELGDSALYFCASSLAGSEGFFGPGTRLTVT.

About this clonotype: A read error may be the cause here, since a much bigger clone is one base away. The chain combines TRBV13 with TRBJ2-3; possibly TRBD2 for D (6 bases). Germline V gene data show CDR1 as PRHDT and CDR2 as FYEKMQ (reference sequence). This CDR3 is built from 15 residues. The CDR3 coding sequence is TGTGCCACCAATGGGGAGGACCGTCGCGCAGATACGCAGTGTTTT. This gives the protein CATNGEDRRADTQCF.

The chain recombines TRBV19 with TRBJ2-7; D is ambiguous. Germline CDR1 reads LNHDA; CDR2 reads SQIVND (reference sequence). This CDR3 spans 13 amino acids. With 1 base removed from V and 6 bases from J, the gap between germline ends came to 10 bases. The CDR3 spells CASSIGRGSEQYF. The DNA of the CDR3 is TGTGCCAGTAGTATAGGTCGCGGATCCGAGCAGTACTTC.

There are many counts of this clonotype. This chain links TRBV5-1 with TRBJ1-1; D remains ambiguous. The CDR3 contains 13 residues. V shed 1 base and J shed 2 bases, with 6 bases lying between them. Germline V gene lookup returns CDR1 SGHRS and CDR2 YFSETQ. CDR3 bases: TGCGCCAGCAGCTTGAATATAAACACTGAAGCTTTCTTT. Amino acid sequence: CASSLNINTEAFF.

For this clonotype: This may arise from a read error, as a much more abundant clone is one base away. The V and J genes are TRBV9 and TRBJ2-7; possibly TRBD2 for D (7 bases). Germline-derived CDR1 and CDR2 are SGDLS and YYNGEE. The CDR3 extends over 14 amino acids. Here the CDR3 reads CASAQGGGSYDQYF. In DNA form, the CDR3 reads TGTGCCAGCGCCCAGGGAGGGGGATCCTACGATCAGTACTTC.

This clonotype has more than one count but fewer than ten. The rearrangement uses TRBV9 and TRBJ2-3; TRBD2 matches at 13 bases. This CDR3 is 19 amino acids long. Germline CDR1 and CDR2: SGDLS and YYNGEE. The junction had 14 bases not matched to a gene; V was cut back by 4 bases and J by 3 bases. The CDR3 loop is CASSSNRGTSGIYTDTQYF. The DNA for the CDR3 is TGTGCCAGCAGCTCCAATAGGGGGACTAGCGGGATATATACAGATACGCAGTATTTT.

This clonotype was recorded many times. This chain joins TRBV28 and TRBJ2-4; D remains ambiguous. Trimming removed 6 bases at V and 0 bases at J, with 15 bases between. The CDR3 loop spans 16 amino acids. CDR1 is MDHEN and CDR2 is SYDVKM in the germline V gene. The CDR3 loop reads CASSPSFTLAKNIQYF. The DNA for the CDR3 is TGTGCCAGCAGCCCTTCCTTTACCTTAGCCAAAAACATTCAGTACTTC.

The sample holds many counts of this clonotype. V gene TRBV2 combines with J gene TRBJ2-7; D not certain. In germline, CDR1 is SNHLY, CDR2 FYNNEI. Trimming left V 1 base short and J 4 bases short, with 8 bases between. CDR3 size: 13 residues. The chain's CDR3 is CASSEGVGYEQYF. The CDR3 DNA sequence: TGTGCCAGCAGTGAAGGGGTTGGGTACGAGCAGTACTTC.

This clonotype came up many times. This sequence joins TRBV5-1 and TRBJ2-7, with TRBD2 matching 7 bases. The CDR3 is made up of 13 amino acids. J gave up 4 bases and V 0 bases, and 1 base lay outside the gene matches. The germline CDR1 and CDR2 sequences are SGHRS and YFSETQ. The CDR3 DNA reads TGCGCCAGCAGCTTGGTAGCGGGTTACGAGCAGTACTTC. Its translation: CASSLVAGYEQYF.

This clonotype has ten or more counts. CDR3 amino acids: CASSYGRAYEQYF. As DNA, the CDR3 is TGTGCCAGCAGTTACGGGAGGGCCTACGAGCAGTACTTC. The rearrangement joins TRBV6-5 to TRBJ2-7; 7 nucleotides agree with TRBD2. From germline, CDR1 is MNHEY and CDR2 SVGAGI. The length of the CDR3 is 13 residues. Germline trimming cut 2 bases from V and 2 bases from J; bases unmatched to any gene: 0.

On this clonotype itself: This may be a read error: a much more frequent sequence differs by one nucleotide. The genes are TRBV6-1 and TRBJ2-6, with D possibly TRBD1 on 6 matching bases. This CDR3 comprises 16 residues. The V end lost 7 bases, the J end lost 0 bases, and 13 bases lay between the germline ends. CDR1 MNHNS and CDR2 SASEGT come from the germline V gene. Here the CDR3 DNA reads TGTGCCAGCATTCTGACAGGTAGCTCTGGGGCCAACGTCCTGACTTTC. Translated, it gives CASILTGSSGANVLTF.